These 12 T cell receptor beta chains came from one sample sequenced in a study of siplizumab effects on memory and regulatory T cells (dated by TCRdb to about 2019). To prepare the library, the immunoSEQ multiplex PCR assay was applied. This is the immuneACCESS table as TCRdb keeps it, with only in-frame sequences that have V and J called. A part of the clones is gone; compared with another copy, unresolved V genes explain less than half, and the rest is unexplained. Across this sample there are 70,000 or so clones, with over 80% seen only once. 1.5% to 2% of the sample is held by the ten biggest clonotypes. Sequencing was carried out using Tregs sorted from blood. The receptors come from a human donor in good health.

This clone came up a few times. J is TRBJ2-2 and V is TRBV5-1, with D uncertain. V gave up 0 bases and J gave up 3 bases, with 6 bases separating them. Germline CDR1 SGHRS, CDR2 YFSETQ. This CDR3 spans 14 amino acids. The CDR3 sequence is CASSLAGYTGELFF. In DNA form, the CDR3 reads TGCGCCAGCAGCTTGGCCGGGTACACCGGGGAGCTGTTTTTT.

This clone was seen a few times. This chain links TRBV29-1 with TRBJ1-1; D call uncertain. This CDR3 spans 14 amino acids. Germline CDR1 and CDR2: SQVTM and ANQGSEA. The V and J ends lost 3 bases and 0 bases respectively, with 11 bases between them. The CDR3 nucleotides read TGCAGCGTTGATCCCGGATTCATGAACACTGAAGCTTTCTTT. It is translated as CSVDPGFMNTEAFF. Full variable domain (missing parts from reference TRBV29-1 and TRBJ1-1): SAVISQKPSRDICQRGTSLTIQCQVDSQVTMMFWYRQQPGQSLTLIATANQGSEATYESGFVIDKFPISRPNLTFSTLTVSNMSPEDSSIYLCSVDPGFMNTEAFFGQGTRLTVV.

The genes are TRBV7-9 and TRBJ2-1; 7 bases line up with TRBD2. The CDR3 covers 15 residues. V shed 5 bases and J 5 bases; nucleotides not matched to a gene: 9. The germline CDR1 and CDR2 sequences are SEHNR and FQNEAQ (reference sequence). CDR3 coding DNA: TGTGCCAGCAGCCAAGCGGGAAGGTCCGACAATGAGCAGTTCTTC. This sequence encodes CASSQAGRSDNEQFF.

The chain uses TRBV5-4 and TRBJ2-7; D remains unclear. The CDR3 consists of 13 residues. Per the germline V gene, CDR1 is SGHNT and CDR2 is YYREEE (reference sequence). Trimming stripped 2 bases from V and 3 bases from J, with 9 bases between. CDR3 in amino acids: CASSFRGSYEQYF. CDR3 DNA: TGTGCCAGCAGCTTCCGCGGCAGCTACGAGCAGTACTTC.

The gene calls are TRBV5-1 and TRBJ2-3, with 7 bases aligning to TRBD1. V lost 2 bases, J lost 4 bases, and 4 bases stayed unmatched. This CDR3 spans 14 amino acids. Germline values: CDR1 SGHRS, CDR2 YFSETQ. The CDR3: CASSFWTGSDTQYF. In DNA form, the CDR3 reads TGCGCCAGCAGCTTTTGGACAGGTTCAGATACGCAGTATTTT.

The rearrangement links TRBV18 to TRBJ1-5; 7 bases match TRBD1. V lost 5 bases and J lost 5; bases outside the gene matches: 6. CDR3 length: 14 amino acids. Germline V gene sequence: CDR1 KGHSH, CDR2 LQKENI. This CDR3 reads CASSLAGGDQPQHF. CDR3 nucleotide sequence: TGTGCCAGCTCATTAGCAGGGGGGGATCAGCCCCAGCATTTT.

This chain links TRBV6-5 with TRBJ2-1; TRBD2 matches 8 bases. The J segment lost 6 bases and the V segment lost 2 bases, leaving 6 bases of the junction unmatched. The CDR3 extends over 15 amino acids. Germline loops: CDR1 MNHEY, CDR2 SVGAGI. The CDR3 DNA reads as TGTGCCAGCAGTTACCGTCCCGGGAGGGCCAATGAGCAGTTCTTC. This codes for CASSYRPGRANEQFF.

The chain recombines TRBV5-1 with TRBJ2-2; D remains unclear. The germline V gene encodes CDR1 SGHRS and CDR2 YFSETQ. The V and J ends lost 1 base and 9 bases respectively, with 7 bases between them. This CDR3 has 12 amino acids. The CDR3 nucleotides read TGCGCCAGCAGCTTGACGGGCCGGGAGCTGTTTTTT. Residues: CASSLTGRELFF. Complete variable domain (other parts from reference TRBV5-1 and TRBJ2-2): KAGVTQTPRYLIKTRGQQVTLSCSPISGHRSVSWYQQTPGQGLQFLFEYFSETQRNKGNFPGRFSGRQFSNSRSEMNVSTLELGDSALYLCASSLTGRELFFGEGSRLTVL.

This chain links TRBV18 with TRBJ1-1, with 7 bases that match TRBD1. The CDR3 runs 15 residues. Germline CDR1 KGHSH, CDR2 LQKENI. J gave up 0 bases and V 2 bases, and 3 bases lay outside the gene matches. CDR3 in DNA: TGTGCCAGCTCACCAGACAGGGTCCTGAACACTGAAGCTTTCTTT. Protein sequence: CASSPDRVLNTEAFF. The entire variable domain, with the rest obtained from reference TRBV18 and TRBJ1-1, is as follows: NAGVMQNPRHLVRRRGQEARLRCSPMKGHSHVYWYRQLPEEGLKFMVYLQKENIIDESGMPKERFSAEFPKEGPSILRIQQVVRGDSAAYFCASSPDRVLNTEAFFGQGTRLTVV.

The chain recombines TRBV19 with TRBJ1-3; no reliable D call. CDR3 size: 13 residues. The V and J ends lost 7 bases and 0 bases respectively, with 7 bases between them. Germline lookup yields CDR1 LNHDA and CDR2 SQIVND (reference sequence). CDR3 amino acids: CASTWTSGNTIYF. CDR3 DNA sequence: TGTGCCAGTACCTGGACCTCTGGAAACACCATATATTTT.

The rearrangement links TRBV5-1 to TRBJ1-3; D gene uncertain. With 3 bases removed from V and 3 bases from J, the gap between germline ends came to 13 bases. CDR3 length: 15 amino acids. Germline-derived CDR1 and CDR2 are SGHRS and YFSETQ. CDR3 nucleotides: TGCGCCAGCAGCTCCCAAGCGGGTCATGGAAACACCATATATTTT. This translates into CASSSQAGHGNTIYF.

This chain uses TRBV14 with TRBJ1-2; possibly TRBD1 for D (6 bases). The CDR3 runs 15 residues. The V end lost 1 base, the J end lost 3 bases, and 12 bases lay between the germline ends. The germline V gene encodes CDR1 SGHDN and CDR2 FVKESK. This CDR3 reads CASSQARGADYGYTF. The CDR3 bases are TGTGCCAGCAGCCAAGCTCGGGGGGCTGACTATGGCTACACCTTC.